This TCR beta chain was observed in a study of blood T cell repertoires in COVID-19. The wider study: The origin of the acute and convalescent COVID-19 samples was the United States, Italy and Spain. Sources were T cells, B-cell-depleted T cells, or PBMCs; the material itself was cDNA or gDNA.

There are 14 residues in the CDR3. Per the germline V gene, CDR1 is MNHEY and CDR2 is SMNVEV (reference sequence). Trimming cost V 7 bases and J 4 bases, with 15 bases left between them. How the authors handled the data: Estimation of nucleated cell counts was performed using reference gene primer amplification. Libraries were prepared by immunoSEQ multiplex PCR; TCRdb keeps only in-frame clonotypes and omits some of them. The V and J calls and clone size are taken from that table; D and trimming were inferred from the DNA. The repertoire holds about 150,000 clones, with about 90% as singletons. V gene TRBV27 combines with J gene TRBJ2-3; weak D call: TRBD1 (5 bases). The clonotype was recovered from a man in his fifties with acute or convalescent COVID-19. The source material was peripheral blood. The CDR3 DNA sequence: TGTGCCAGCACTCCTAGGGGTTTTCCAGATACGCAGTATTTT. It translates to CASTPRGFPDTQYF.